Listed below are T cell receptor beta chains from one sample, sequenced in a study of T cell changes during pregnancy in multiple sclerosis. Profiling relied on immunoSEQ multiplex PCR, and the TCRdb table lists in-frame clones only, not all of them. The sample comprises 44,000 or so clones, approximately 87% of which are singletons, and approximately 1.5% rests with the top ten. Sequenced material: peripheral blood, taken in the first trimester of pregnancy. The receptors derive from a female donor in good health, enrolled as a control in a pregnancy study. The CDR3 runs from the conserved cysteine through the conserved F or W. D genes are given only for firm matches. Clone size is stated in some rows and not others, as once, few, many or a class when expanded.

d_call j_call v_call clone_size cdr3_aa cdr3_nt
TRBD2 TRBJ2-1 TRBV6-5 - CARSGLAEDNEQFF TGTGCCAGGTCGGGGCTAGCGGAGGACAATGAGCAGTTCTTC
TRBD1 TRBJ2-7 TRBV30 - CAWSVPSYRGQYEQYF TGTGCCTGGAGTGTGCCCTCTTACAGGGGGCAGTACGAGCAGTACTTC
- TRBJ1-1 TRBV30 - CAWSPGNTEAFF TGTGCCTGGAGTCCAGGGAACACTGAAGCTTTCTTT
- TRBJ2-3 TRBV19 many CASSTRPGTLGSTDTQYF TGTGCCAGTAGTACGAGACCAGGCACACTAGGGAGCACAGATACGCAGTATTTT
- TRBJ2-3 TRBV7-7 - CASSLTNRGADTQYF TGTGCCAGCAGCCTAACTAACCGGGGAGCAGATACGCAGTATTTT
- TRBJ1-2 TRBV28 - CASTSGQQISGYTF TGTGCCAGTACCTCCGGACAGCAGATCTCTGGCTACACCTTC
- TRBJ2-1 TRBV5-1 - CASSYDSGQRNEQFF TGCGCCAGCAGCTACGACAGTGGGCAAAGAAATGAGCAGTTCTTC
- TRBJ2-2 TRBV28 few CASSLWRNTGELFF TGTGCCAGCAGTTTATGGAGGAACACCGGGGAGCTGTTTTTT
TRBD1 TRBJ1-1 TRBV25-1 - CASSTGTDKAFF TGTGCCAGCAGTACCGGGACAGATAAAGCTTTCTTT
- TRBJ1-5 TRBV5-1 - CASSLIPGGNQPQHF TGCGCCAGCAGCTTGATCCCAGGGGGCAATCAGCCCCAGCATTTT
TRBD1 TRBJ2-1 TRBV7-9 - CASSLETGSNEQFF TGTGCCAGCAGCTTAGAGACAGGGAGCAATGAGCAGTTCTTC
TRBD2 TRBJ2-1 TRBV5-1 - CASARVAGNNEQFF TGCGCCAGCGCTAGGGTAGCGGGGAACAATGAGCAGTTCTTC
TRBD1 TRBJ2-2 TRBV6-5 - CASKRRTGVSGELFF TGTGCCAGCAAGAGGAGGACAGGGGTGTCCGGGGAGCTGTTTTTT
- TRBJ2-5 TRBV7-2 - CASSLRGETQYF TGTGCCAGCAGCTTAAGGGGTGAGACCCAGTACTTC
- TRBJ1-5 TRBV30 - CAWTWAGVNQPQHF TGTGCCTGGACTTGGGCAGGGGTTAATCAGCCCCAGCATTTT
- TRBJ1-1 TRBV30 few CAWNRVDTEAFF TGTGCCTGGAACAGGGTGGACACTGAAGCTTTCTTT
- TRBJ2-7 TRBV30 - CAWKTEVLGEQYF TGTGCCTGGAAGACAGAAGTATTGGGCGAGCAGTACTTC
- TRBJ2-2 TRBV6-1 - CASSGLPNTGELFF TGTGCCAGCAGTGGACTCCCCAACACCGGGGAGCTGTTTTTT
TRBD2 TRBJ2-7 TRBV7-6 - CASSLVIAGGTYEQYF TGTGCCAGCAGCTTAGTGATAGCGGGAGGGACGTACGAGCAGTACTTC
TRBD1 TRBJ1-1 TRBV19 - CASRGSTGNAFF TGTGCCAGTCGCGGCTCGACAGGGAACGCTTTCTTT
- TRBJ1-4 TRBV5-1 - CASSLMGGANEKLFF TGCGCCAGCAGCTTGATGGGGGGGGCTAATGAAAAACTGTTTTTT
- TRBJ2-3 TRBV7-6 - CASSAYRVAGTDTQYF TGTGCCAGCAGCGCCTACAGGGTCGCCGGCACAGATACGCAGTATTTT
TRBD1 TRBJ2-7 TRBV27 - CASSLRTGFYEQYF TGTGCCAGCAGTTTGAGGACAGGTTTTTACGAGCAGTACTTC
TRBD1 TRBJ2-1 TRBV9 - CASSFTGGAYNEQFF TGTGCCAGCAGCTTTACAGGGGGTGCCTACAATGAGCAGTTCTTC
- TRBJ2-3 TRBV5-1 - CASTLGGTDTQYF TGCGCCAGCACCCTAGGGGGCACAGATACGCAGTATTTT
- TRBJ1-4 TRBV9 - CASSPIVVNEKLFF TGTGCCAGCAGCCCTATTGTGGTTAATGAAAAACTGTTTTTT
TRBD1 TRBJ1-1 TRBV6-5 - CASRDRVGLTEAFF TGTGCCAGCAGGGACAGGGTGGGGCTCACTGAAGCTTTCTTT
TRBD2 TRBJ2-5 TRBV5-6 - CASSLEGTSVVQETQYF TGTGCCAGCAGCTTGGAGGGGACTAGCGTGGTCCAAGAGACCCAGTACTTC
- TRBJ2-7 TRBV7-8 - CASSLLSGQRIYEQYF TGTGCCAGCAGCTTACTCTCGGGACAAAGAATTTACGAGCAGTACTTC
- TRBJ2-2 TRBV15 many CATTSNGGYTGELFF TGTGCCACCACCTCAAATGGCGGGTACACCGGGGAGCTGTTTTTT
TRBD1 TRBJ2-7 TRBV5-1 - CASSPTVGRQGEQYF TGCGCCAGCAGCCCGACGGTTGGGAGACAGGGCGAGCAGTACTTC
TRBD1 TRBJ2-7 TRBV5-1 - CASSSGQGLRSYEQYF TGCGCCAGCAGCTCGGGACAGGGCCTTCGCTCCTACGAGCAGTACTTC
- TRBJ2-7 TRBV11-2 - CASSFGVNRYEQYF TGTGCCAGCAGCTTCGGGGTAAACCGCTACGAGCAGTACTTC
- TRBJ1-2 TRBV5-1 - CASSLGTGPYGYTF TGCGCCAGTTCCCTAGGTACAGGCCCCTATGGCTACACCTTC
TRBD1 TRBJ2-1 TRBV9 few CASGGQGAVDEQFF TGTGCCAGCGGGGGACAGGGGGCGGTCGATGAGCAGTTCTTC
- TRBJ2-5 TRBV7-9 - CASSLMGGQETQYF TGTGCCAGCAGCTTAATGGGGGGCCAAGAGACCCAGTACTTC
TRBD1 TRBJ2-3 TRBV30 - CAWSTTGFTDTQYF TGTGCCTGGAGCACGACAGGGTTCACAGATACGCAGTATTTT
TRBD1 TRBJ1-2 TRBV2 - CASSEGTGLYGYTF TGTGCCAGCAGTGAAGGGACAGGGCTCTATGGCTACACCTTC
TRBD2 TRBJ2-7 TRBV27 - CASSWGTSGLYEQYF TGTGCCAGCAGTTGGGGGACTAGCGGGCTCTACGAGCAGTACTTC
- TRBJ2-7 TRBV19 - CASSPTTGSYEQYF TGTGCCAGTAGCCCTACAACCGGGAGCTACGAGCAGTACTTC
- TRBJ2-7 TRBV7-9 - CASSLAVEDEQYF TGTGCCAGCAGCTTAGCGGTGGAGGACGAGCAGTACTTC
TRBD1 TRBJ2-1 TRBV5-1 - CASSFYRGAVEQFF TGCGCCAGCAGCTTTTACAGGGGGGCGGTTGAGCAGTTCTTC
- TRBJ1-2 TRBV30 - CAWSGERSYGYTF TGTGCCTGGAGTGGCGAGCGAAGCTATGGCTACACCTTC
- TRBJ1-5 TRBV6-5 once CASSPQGYSNQPQHF TGTGCCAGCAGCCCTCAGGGATATAGCAATCAGCCCCAGCATTTT